The source of this T cell receptor beta chain is a study of blood T cell repertoires in COVID-19. Study-wide background: The United States, Italy and Spain supplied acute and convalescent COVID-19 samples. Sources were T cells, B-cell-depleted T cells, or PBMCs; the material itself was cDNA or gDNA.

The CDR3 extends over 16 amino acids. V trimming: 0 bases; J trimming: 4 bases; junction bases outside the gene matches: 6. The germline V gene has CDR1 LGHDT and CDR2 YNNKEL (reference sequence). Original processing methods: Researchers report that nucleated cell counts were estimated from reference gene primer amplification. Clones were read by immunoSEQ multiplex PCR, and TCRdb kept only the in-frame ones, dropping some. The DNA was the basis for D and trimming; V, J and clone size are from that table. The data hold a few hundred thousand clones, with around 85% observed a single time. This clonotype was obtained from a man aged 55-75 years with acute or convalescent COVID-19. The J gene is TRBJ2-1, the V gene TRBV3-1 (or the pseudogene TRBV3-2), with 7 bases identical to TRBD2. The sequencing input was peripheral blood. The DNA for the CDR3 is TGTGCCAGCAGCCAAGAGGCGCGGGAGCCGTACAATGAGCAGTTCTTC. Its translation: CASSQEAREPYNEQFF.